This T cell receptor (beta chain) was captured by sequencing in a study of tumor and adjacent non-tumor tissue in lung cancer. No cell sorting was done before RNA was extracted from the tissue. The normal lung tissue was taken more than 3 cm from the tumor edge. Remarks on this clonotype: Its target is not known. Germline and junction disagree at one end, which may indicate a read error.

Looked up from germline, CDR1 is SGHAT and CDR2 is FQNNGV. This CDR3 has 14 residues. Study observations and caveats: Tumor repertoires had a smaller top 100 clone share than normal lung.

The library came from three nested PCR rounds adapted from ARM-PCR protocols. TCRdb analysed the multiplex PCR reads with MiXCR anew, one entry per CDR3 protein. The profile shows around 99,000 distinct CDR3 sequences, about 65% of them singletons. The clonotype was recovered from a man between 60 and 75 years old with non-small cell lung cancer. V usage is TRBV11-2 and J usage is TRBJ2-7, with D maybe TRBD1 (5 bases). Input material: distant non-tumor lung tissue. CDR3 sequence: CASNPQVGLYDQYF. The CDR3 DNA reads as TGTGCCAGCAATCCACAGGTGGGTCTCTACGATCAGTACTTC.